One T cell receptor (beta chain) is described in this entry. One entry per CDR3 protein, without DNA, is what TCRdb gives after re-calling the 5' RACE reads. Its table lists about 130,000 distinct CDR3 sequences. The data stem from a study of monozygotic twins with inflammatory bowel disease. This CDR3 is 15 amino acids long. Germline-derived CDR1 and CDR2 are MGHDK and SYGVNS. J is TRBJ1-1 and V is TRBV25-1; TCRdb returns TRBD1, unconfirmable since there is no DNA. This clonotype was obtained from a human donor with ulcerative colitis or Crohn's disease, or a healthy co-twin of an affected twin (not recorded which). Sequencing used blood. This chain's CDR3 is CASSESYDRATEAFF.